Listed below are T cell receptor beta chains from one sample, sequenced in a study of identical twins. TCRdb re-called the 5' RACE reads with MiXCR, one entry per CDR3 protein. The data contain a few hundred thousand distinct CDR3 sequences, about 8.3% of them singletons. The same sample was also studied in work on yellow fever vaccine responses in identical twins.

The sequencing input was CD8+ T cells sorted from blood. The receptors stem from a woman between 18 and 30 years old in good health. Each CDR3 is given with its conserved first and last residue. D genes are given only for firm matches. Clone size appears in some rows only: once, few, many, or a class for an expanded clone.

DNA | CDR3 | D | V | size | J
TGTGCCTGGAGTGTAAGCGGGGGCTCCTACGAGCAGTACTTC | CAWSVSGGSYEQYF | TRBD2 | TRBV30 | few | TRBJ2-7
TGCAGCGTGGGGACAGGGGGTTCCGGGGAGCTGTTTTTT | CSVGTGGSGELFF | TRBD1 | TRBV29-1 | few | TRBJ2-2
TGTGCCAGCAGTGGGGACATAGAAGAGACCCAGTACTTC | CASSGDIEETQYF | - | TRBV6-2/TRBV6-3 | many | TRBJ2-5
TGTGCCAGCAGCTTAATGGGACAGGGGATGGATGAGCAGTTCTTC | CASSLMGQGMDEQFF | TRBD1 | TRBV7-3 | many | TRBJ2-1
TGTGCCAGCAGCGGGCCGGGACTAGCGGGAGTGGGGCCTCCCAATGAGCAGTTCTTC | CASSGPGLAGVGPPNEQFF | TRBD2 | TRBV11-1 | few | TRBJ2-1
TGTGCCAGCAGCTTAGGATCGGGCTCTGGGGCCAACGTCCTGACTTTC | CASSLGSGSGANVLTF | - | TRBV7-9 | few | TRBJ2-6
TGTGCCAGCAGCCAAGATCCCCGGGAGGTGGACAATGAGCAGTTCTTC | CASSQDPREVDNEQFF | TRBD2 | TRBV3-1 | - | TRBJ2-1
TGTGCCAGCAGCTTTCAGGGTTTGGGGGAGACCCAGTACTTC | CASSFQGLGETQYF | - | TRBV6-1 | few | TRBJ2-5
TGTGCCAGCAGTTACTTGGACAGTACATACGAGCAGTACTTC | CASSYLDSTYEQYF | - | TRBV6-5 | - | TRBJ2-7
TGCAGCGTTGAATGGGTGGACAGACAAGAGACCCAGTACTTC | CSVEWVDRQETQYF | - | TRBV29-1 | many | TRBJ2-5
TGCAGTGCTAGAGATGGGACACCTTATAGCAATCAGCCCCAGCATTTT | CSARDGTPYSNQPQHF | - | TRBV20-1 | many | TRBJ1-5
TGCAGCGTTTCGGGTGGACAGGGGGCTCGGTACGAGCAGTACTTC | CSVSGGQGARYEQYF | TRBD1 | TRBV29-1 | - | TRBJ2-7
TGTGCCAGCAGCGCCCAGTCGGCAGCTCAAGAGACCCAGTACTTC | CASSAQSAAQETQYF | - | TRBV9 | few | TRBJ2-5
TGTGCCAGCAGCACACTGGGGCCCGGGGAGCTGTTTTTT | CASSTLGPGELFF | - | TRBV7-9 | few | TRBJ2-2
TGTGCCAGCAGCTTCAACCCGACAGGGGATTTCTACGAGCAGTACTTC | CASSFNPTGDFYEQYF | TRBD1 | TRBV28 | few | TRBJ2-7
TGTGCTACCGGGGGTCTGGACACCTACGAGCAGTACTTC | CATGGLDTYEQYF | - | TRBV10-3 | many | TRBJ2-7
TGCAGCGTTGTCTATGATACGCAGTATTTT | CSVVYDTQYF | - | TRBV29-1 | few | TRBJ2-3
TGTGCCAGCAGCTCCCAAAACGACAGGGATACGCAGTATTTT | CASSSQNDRDTQYF | - | TRBV7-9 | many | TRBJ2-3